These 25 T cell receptor beta chains came from one sample sequenced in a study of blood T cell repertoires in COVID-19. The protocol was immunoSEQ multiplex PCR, while the TCRdb copy is restricted to in-frame clones and leaves out a portion. The sample has 250,000 or so clones; approximately 86% are singletons. Sequenced sample: peripheral blood. These receptors were taken from a man aged 25 to 40 with active or convalescent COVID-19.

This clone was detected only once. This chain links TRBV25-1 with TRBJ1-6; 9 bases map to TRBD1. The ends lost 7 bases at V and 7 bases at J; junction bases unmatched: 8. The CDR3 length is 15 residues. CDR1 is MGHDK, CDR2 SYGVNS, per germline. The CDR3 DNA reads as TGTGCCAGCACTCCCCCCGGACAGGGGAATTCACCCCTCCACTTT. It yields the protein CASTPPGQGNSPLHF.

V gene TRBV5-1 combines with J gene TRBJ2-3; 8 bases fit TRBD2. This CDR3 contains 17 residues. V was clipped by 4 bases and J by 0 bases; unmatched bases: 10. Germline CDR1 is SGHRS and CDR2 is YFSETQ. Here the CDR3 DNA reads TGCGCCAGCAGCCCGCGAGCGGGGGCACCAAGCACAGATACGCAGTATTTT. Protein sequence: CASSPRAGAPSTDTQYF.

V gene TRBV27 combines with J gene TRBJ1-2; D unclear. Germline V gives CDR1 MNHEY, CDR2 SMNVEV (reference sequence). Deletions cut 5 bases from V and 10 bases from J, with 20 bases between. The CDR3 is 14 amino acids. The CDR3 nucleotides read TGTGCCAGCAGTCCCCACGAAACCTATTACGACTACACCTTC. It is translated as CASSPHETYYDYTF.

V usage is TRBV5-8 and J usage is TRBJ1-2, with a tentative D call TRBD1 (5 bases). The CDR3 runs to 12 residues. The ends were cut back, 5 bases at V and 13 bases at J, with 18 bases in the middle. Germline loops: CDR1 SGHTS, CDR2 YDEGEE. In DNA, the CDR3 is TGTGCCAGCAGTTTCGCGGGGGAGGGAGGCACCTTC. It codes for CASSFAGEGGTF.

The V and J genes are TRBV6-5 and TRBJ1-1; D unresolved. V lost 8 bases and J lost 4, with 14 bases in between. The CDR3 is made up of 13 amino acids. Per the germline V gene, CDR1 is MNHEY and CDR2 is SVGAGI. CDR3: CASRLGRFTEAFF. CDR3 DNA sequence: TGTGCCAGCCGTCTGGGGAGGTTCACTGAAGCTTTCTTT.

Of note for this clone: This CDR3 is also generated by other DNA sequences in the sample. The chain joins TRBV6-5 to TRBJ1-2; 9 bases map to TRBD1. V gave up 6 bases and J gave up 7 bases; unmatched junction bases: 9. From germline, CDR1 is MNHEY and CDR2 SVGAGI. The CDR3 sequence is 14 residues long. Here the CDR3 DNA reads TGTGCCAGCAGCTACACGGGACAGGGTAGTGGCTACACCTTC. This codes for CASSYTGQGSGYTF.

The rearrangement joins TRBV5-1 to TRBJ1-1; 7 bases are shared with TRBD1. In germline, CDR1 is SGHRS, CDR2 YFSETQ. With 4 bases clipped from V and 2 bases from J, the junction kept 11 bases outside the gene matches. The CDR3 has 16 residues. The CDR3 is CASSRTGPTTNTEAFF. As DNA, the CDR3 is TGCGCCAGCAGCCGGACAGGCCCCACAACCAACACTGAAGCTTTCTTT.

J is TRBJ1-5 and V is TRBV19, with D unresolved. Trimming took off 0 bases at V and 7 bases at J, with 7 bases between the two ends. The CDR3 extends over 13 amino acids. From germline, CDR1 is LNHDA and CDR2 SQIVND (reference sequence). CDR3 DNA sequence: TGTGCCAGTAGTATAGACGTGGGCCAGCCCCAGCATTTT. It translates to CASSIDVGQPQHF.

The chain employs TRBV2 and TRBJ2-3, with 10 bases fitting TRBD1. Germline values: CDR1 SNHLY, CDR2 FYNNEI. The CDR3 length is 16 residues. V was clipped by 5 bases and J by 6 bases; unmatched bases: 11. CDR3 sequence: CASSHGTGDMEDTQYF. CDR3 DNA: TGTGCCAGCAGTCATGGGACAGGGGATATGGAGGATACGCAGTATTTT.

This sequence joins TRBV19 and TRBJ1-3; D is perhaps TRBD1 (6 bases). Germline V lookup: CDR1 LNHDA, CDR2 SQIVND (reference sequence). This CDR3 is built from 20 residues. Trimming took off 5 bases at V and 2 bases at J, with 28 bases between the two ends. The CDR3 region has the DNA TGTGCCAGTAGTGTACTGTCCGCAGGGGCCTTTTCTGGACCTGGAAACACCATATATTTT. Encoded protein: CASSVLSAGAFSGPGNTIYF.

The V gene is TRBV10-1, the J gene TRBJ2-3, with 7 bases that match TRBD2. V gave up 3 bases and J gave up 1 base; unmatched junction bases: 4. CDR1 and CDR2 from the germline V gene are WNHNN and SYGVQD (reference sequence). This CDR3 has 15 residues. CDR3 residues: CASSDPAGGTDTQYF. The DNA of the CDR3 is TGCGCCAGCAGTGACCCGGCGGGGGGCACAGATACGCAGTATTTT.

V gene TRBV15 combines with J gene TRBJ1-4; a weak D match, TRBD1 (6 bases). Germline CDR1 LNHNV, CDR2 YYDKDF (reference sequence). Trimming removed 3 bases at V and 2 bases at J, with 13 bases between. The CDR3 has 16 amino acids. CDR3 region: CATSRAQGLTNEKLFF. CDR3 DNA: TGTGCCACCAGCAGGGCACAGGGTCTGACTAATGAAAAACTGTTTTTT.

J is TRBJ2-5 and V is TRBV29-1; TRBD1 aligns across 8 bases. CDR3 size: 12 residues. Germline lookup yields CDR1 SQVTM and CDR2 ANQGSEA. The J segment lost 4 bases and the V segment lost 8 bases, leaving 6 bases of the junction unmatched. The CDR3 is CSTRQGLETQYF. In DNA form, the CDR3 reads TGCAGCACTAGACAGGGGCTAGAGACCCAGTACTTC.

The gene calls are TRBV3-1 (or the pseudogene TRBV3-2) and TRBJ1-6; no firm D call. Germline V gene sequence: CDR1 LGHDT, CDR2 YNNKEL (reference sequence). V lost 3 bases to trimming and J lost 7 bases, with 7 bases between them. The CDR3 has 13 amino acids. The CDR3 DNA follows: TGTGCCAGCAGCCAGACCAGGAATTCACCCCTCCACTTT. Protein sequence: CASSQTRNSPLHF.

The chain couples TRBV6-5 to TRBJ1-2, with TRBD1 matching 8 bases. The CDR3 runs 14 residues. Per germline, CDR1 MNHEY and CDR2 SVGAGI. The V gene end was trimmed by 6 bases and the J gene end by 1 base; junction bases not matched to a gene: 4. The CDR3 sequence is CASRPDRGNYGYTF. The DNA of the CDR3 is TGTGCCAGCAGGCCAGACAGGGGTAACTATGGCTACACCTTC.

V gene TRBV7-9 combines with J gene TRBJ2-1; TRBD1 agrees at 8 bases. V lost 5 bases to trimming and J lost 5 bases; unmatched junction nucleotides: 14. The germline gives CDR1 SEHNR, CDR2 FQNEAQ (reference sequence). This CDR3 comprises 17 residues. The CDR3 is CASSIRTGQGAHNEQFF. The CDR3 region has the DNA TGTGCCAGCAGCATACGTACTGGGCAGGGGGCCCACAATGAGCAGTTCTTC.

V usage is TRBV9 and J usage is TRBJ2-2, with 9 bases fitting TRBD1. The V gene end was trimmed by 5 bases and the J gene end by 1 base; junction bases not matched to a gene: 3. The CDR3 runs 15 residues. In germline, CDR1 is SGDLS, CDR2 YYNGEE. The CDR3 region is CASRLGQGNTGELFF. The CDR3 region has the DNA TGTGCCAGCAGGCTGGGACAGGGGAACACCGGGGAGCTGTTTTTT.

The J gene is TRBJ2-7, the V gene TRBV10-1; tentatively, D is TRBD2 (5 bases). This CDR3 region has 15 residues. V lost 3 bases and J 0 bases, leaving 12 bases between the germline ends. Germline V lookup: CDR1 WNHNN, CDR2 SYGVQD (reference sequence). CDR3 residues: CASSDGSAPSYEQYF. DNA for the CDR3: TGCGCCAGCAGTGATGGGAGCGCCCCCTCCTACGAGCAGTACTTC.

J is TRBJ2-3 and V is TRBV4-1; D ambiguous. The germline V gene has CDR1 MGHRA and CDR2 YSYEKL. This CDR3 spans 15 amino acids. V was shortened by 2 bases and J by 0 bases, with 9 bases between the two germline ends. The CDR3 sequence: CASSQLGLSTDTQYF. CDR3 nucleotides: TGCGCCAGCAGCCAACTGGGCCTTAGCACAGATACGCAGTATTTT.

The chain has TRBV6-5 and TRBJ2-1; perhaps TRBD2 as D (6 bases). The CDR3 loop spans 15 amino acids. Germline values: CDR1 MNHEY, CDR2 SVGAGI. V was clipped by 5 bases and J by 1 base, with 12 bases between them. CDR3 DNA: TGTGCCAGCAGTCGGGCGGGGCAATCCTACAATGAGCAGTTCTTC. Its protein is CASSRAGQSYNEQFF.

CDR3 sequence: CASSRGGYNEQFF. CDR3 coding DNA: TGTGCCAGCAGTCGGGGGGGGTACAATGAGCAGTTCTTC. The chain uses TRBV3-1 (or the pseudogene TRBV3-2) and TRBJ2-1; 8 bases fit TRBD2. The CDR3 is 13 amino acids. V lost 6 bases and J lost 4; bases outside the gene matches: 2. In germline, CDR1 is LGHDT, CDR2 YNNKEL (reference sequence).

The rearrangement uses TRBV5-6 and TRBJ1-1; TRBD1 aligns across 9 bases. V shed 4 bases and J 2 bases; nucleotides not matched to a gene: 3. The V gene's germline CDR1 is SGHDT and CDR2 YYEEEE. The CDR3 is 14 residues long. CDR3 sequence: CASSETGGNTEAFF. CDR3 nucleotide sequence: TGTGCCAGCAGCGAAACAGGGGGCAACACTGAAGCTTTCTTT. Together with reference TRBV5-6 and TRBJ1-1, the CDR3 gives the full variable domain: DAGVTQSPTHLIKTRGQQVTLRCSPKSGHDTVSWYQQALGQGPQFIFQYYEEEERQRGNFPDRFSGHQFPNYSSELNVNALLLGDSALYLCASSETGGNTEAFFGQGTRLTVV.

CDR3 protein: CASSQRTGPQYEQYF. As DNA, the CDR3 is TGTGCCAGCAGCCAACGAACAGGGCCTCAATACGAGCAGTACTTC. The chain recombines TRBV7-3 with TRBJ2-7; tentatively, D is TRBD1 (6 bases). The V end lost 5 bases, the J end lost 4 bases, and 18 bases lay between the germline ends. This CDR3 comprises 15 residues. Germline V lookup: CDR1 SGHTA, CDR2 FQGTGA. The full variable domain, with the rest looked up from reference TRBV7-3 and TRBJ2-7, is GAGVSQTPSNKVTEKGKYVELRCDPISGHTALYWYRQSLGQGPEFLIYFQGTGAADDSGLPNDRFFAVRPEGSVSTLKIQRTERGDSAVYLCASSQRTGPQYEQYFGPGTRLTVT.

Only a few counts were recorded for this clone. The rearrangement links TRBV18 to TRBJ1-2, with unresolved D. The ends were cut back, 5 bases at V and 7 bases at J, with 20 bases in the middle. Germline values: CDR1 KGHSH, CDR2 LQKENI. The CDR3 spans 15 residues. The CDR3 loop reads CASSTSRELGLGYTF. The CDR3 DNA follows: TGTGCCAGCTCAACATCAAGGGAGCTCGGGCTTGGCTACACCTTC.

The chain links TRBV4-1 to TRBJ2-1; unclear D gene. The germline gives CDR1 MGHRA, CDR2 YSYEKL. This CDR3 spans 15 amino acids. V was shortened by 0 bases and J by 9 bases, with 15 bases between the two germline ends. Here the CDR3 reads CASSQDADSFSEQFF. DNA of the CDR3: TGCGCCAGCAGCCAAGATGCGGATTCGTTCAGTGAGCAGTTCTTC.